At least ten counts were recorded for the clone carrying this TCR beta chain. V lost 8 bases to trimming and J lost 0 bases, with 8 bases between them. Germline CDR1 is MNHEY and CDR2 is SVGEGT. CDR3 length: 12 amino acids. This sample is part of a study of T cells in Graves' hyperthyroidism and ophthalmopathy. Study-level background: Any treatment followed the collection of peripheral blood at initial diagnosis.

Amplification yielded TCR beta CDR3 regions, with RNA transcripts as the source. The TCR CDR3 was amplified in a first-round RT-PCR using the HTBI primer set. MiXCR, applied by TCRdb to the multiplex PCR reads, yields one record per CDR3 protein. The sample contains approximately 380,000 distinct CDR3 sequences, about 14% of which appear only once. This TCR came from a man in his fifties or sixties with Graves' ophthalmopathy. Sequencing was performed on blood. V usage is TRBV6-2 or TRBV6-3 and J usage is TRBJ2-7; D is ambiguous. The CDR3 DNA follows: TGTGCCAGCGGGGTGAGCTCCTACGAGCAGTACTTC. This translates into CASGVSSYEQYF.